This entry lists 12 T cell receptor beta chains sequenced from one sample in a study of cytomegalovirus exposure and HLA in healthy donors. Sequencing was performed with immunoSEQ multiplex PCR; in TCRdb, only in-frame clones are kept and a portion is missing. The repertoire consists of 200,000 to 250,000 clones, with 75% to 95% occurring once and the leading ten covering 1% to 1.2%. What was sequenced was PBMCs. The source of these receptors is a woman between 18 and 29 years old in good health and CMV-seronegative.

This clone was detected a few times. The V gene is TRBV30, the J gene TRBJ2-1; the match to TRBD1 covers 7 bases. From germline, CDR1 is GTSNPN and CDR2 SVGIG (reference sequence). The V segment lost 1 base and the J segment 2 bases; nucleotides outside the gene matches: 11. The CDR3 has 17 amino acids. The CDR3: CAWSDPRQGWAYNEQFF. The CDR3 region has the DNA TGTGCCTGGAGTGACCCACGACAGGGTTGGGCCTACAATGAGCAGTTCTTC. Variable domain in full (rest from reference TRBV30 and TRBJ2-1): SQTIHQWPATLVQPVGSPLSLECTVEGTSNPNLYWYRQAAGRGLQLLFYSVGIGQISSEVPQNLSASRPQDRQFILSSKKLLLSDSGFYLCAWSDPRQGWAYNEQFFGPGTRLTVL.

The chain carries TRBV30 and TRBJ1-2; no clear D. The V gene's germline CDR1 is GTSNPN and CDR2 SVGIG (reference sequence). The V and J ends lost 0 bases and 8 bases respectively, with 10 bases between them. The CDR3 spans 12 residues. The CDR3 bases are TGTGCCTGGAGTGTGGCTCCGCGGGGCTACACCTTC. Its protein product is CAWSVAPRGYTF.

CDR3 sequence (DNA): TGTGCCTGGAGTGTCCCGGGTGCAGGAAACACCATATATTTT. As protein: CAWSVPGAGNTIYF. This chain joins TRBV30 and TRBJ1-3; D gene ambiguous. The V and J ends lost 0 bases and 4 bases respectively, with 10 bases between them. The V gene's germline CDR1 is GTSNPN and CDR2 SVGIG (reference sequence). There are 14 residues in the CDR3.

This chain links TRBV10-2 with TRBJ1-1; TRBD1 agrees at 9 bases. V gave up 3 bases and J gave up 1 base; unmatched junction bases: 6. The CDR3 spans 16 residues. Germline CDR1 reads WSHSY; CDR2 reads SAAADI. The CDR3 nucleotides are TGCGCCAGCAGTGAATCCCGGGACAGGGCGAACACTGAAGCTTTCTTT. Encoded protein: CASSESRDRANTEAFF.

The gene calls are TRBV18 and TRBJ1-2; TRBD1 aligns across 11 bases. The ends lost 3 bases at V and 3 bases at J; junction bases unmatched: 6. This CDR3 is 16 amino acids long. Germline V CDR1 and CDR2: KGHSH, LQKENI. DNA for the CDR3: TGTGCCAGCTCACCCTTGGACAGGGGGCGCGACTATGGCTACACCTTC. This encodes CASSPLDRGRDYGYTF.

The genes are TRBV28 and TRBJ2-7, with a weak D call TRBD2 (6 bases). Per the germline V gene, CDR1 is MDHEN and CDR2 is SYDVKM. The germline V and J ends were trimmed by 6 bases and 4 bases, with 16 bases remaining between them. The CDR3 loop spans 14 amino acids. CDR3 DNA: TGTGCCAGCAGGTCCGGGACTTACATTTACGAGCAGTACTTC. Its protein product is CASRSGTYIYEQYF.

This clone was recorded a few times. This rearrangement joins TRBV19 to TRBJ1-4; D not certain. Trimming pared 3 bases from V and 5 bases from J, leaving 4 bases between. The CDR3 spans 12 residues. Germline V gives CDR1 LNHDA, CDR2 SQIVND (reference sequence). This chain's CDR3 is CASSIVNEKLFF. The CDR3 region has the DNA TGTGCCAGTAGTATCGTAAATGAAAAACTGTTTTTT.

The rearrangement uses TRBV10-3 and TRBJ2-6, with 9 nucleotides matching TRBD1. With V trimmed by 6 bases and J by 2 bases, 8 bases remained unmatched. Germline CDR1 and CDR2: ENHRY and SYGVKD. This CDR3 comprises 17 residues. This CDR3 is CAIRAGTGTTGANVLTF. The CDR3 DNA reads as TGTGCCATCAGGGCCGGGACAGGGACCACTGGGGCCAACGTCCTGACTTTC.

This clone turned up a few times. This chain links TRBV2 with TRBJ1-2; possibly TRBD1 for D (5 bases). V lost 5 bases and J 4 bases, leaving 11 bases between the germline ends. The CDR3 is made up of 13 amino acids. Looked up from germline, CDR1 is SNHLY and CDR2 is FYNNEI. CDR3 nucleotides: TGTGCCAGCAGTCCCGACAGAGCCTATGGCTACACCTTC. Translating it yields CASSPDRAYGYTF.

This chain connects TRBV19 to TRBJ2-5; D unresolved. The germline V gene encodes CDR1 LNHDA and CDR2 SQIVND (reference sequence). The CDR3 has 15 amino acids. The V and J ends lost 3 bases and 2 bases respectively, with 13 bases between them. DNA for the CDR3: TGTGCCAGTAGTATTACCGGAGCTTTTCAAGAGACCCAGTACTTC. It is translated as CASSITGAFQETQYF.

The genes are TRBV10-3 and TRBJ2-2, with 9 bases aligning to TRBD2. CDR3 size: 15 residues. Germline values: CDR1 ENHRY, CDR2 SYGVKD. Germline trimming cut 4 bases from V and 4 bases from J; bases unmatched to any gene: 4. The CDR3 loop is CAISAAGGGTGELFF. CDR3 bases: TGTGCCATCAGTGCTGCGGGAGGGGGCACCGGGGAGCTGTTTTTT.

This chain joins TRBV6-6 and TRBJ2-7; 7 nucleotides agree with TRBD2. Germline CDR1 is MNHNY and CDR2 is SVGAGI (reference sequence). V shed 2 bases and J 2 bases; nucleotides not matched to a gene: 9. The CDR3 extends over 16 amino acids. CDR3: CASSYGLTSFAYEQYF. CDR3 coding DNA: TGTGCCAGCAGTTACGGTCTGACTAGCTTCGCCTACGAGCAGTACTTC.